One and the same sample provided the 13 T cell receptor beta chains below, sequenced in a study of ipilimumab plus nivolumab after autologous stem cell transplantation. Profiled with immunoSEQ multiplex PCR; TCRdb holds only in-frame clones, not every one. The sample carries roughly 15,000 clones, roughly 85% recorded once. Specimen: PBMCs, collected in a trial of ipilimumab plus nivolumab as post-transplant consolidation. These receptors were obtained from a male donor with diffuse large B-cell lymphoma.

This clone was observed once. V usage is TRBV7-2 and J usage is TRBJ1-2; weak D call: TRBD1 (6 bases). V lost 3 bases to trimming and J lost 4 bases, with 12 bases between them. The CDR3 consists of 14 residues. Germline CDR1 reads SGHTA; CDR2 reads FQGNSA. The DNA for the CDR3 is TGTGCCAGCAGCTTCACGGGAGGGGGCTATGGCTACACCTTC. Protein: CASSFTGGGYGYTF.

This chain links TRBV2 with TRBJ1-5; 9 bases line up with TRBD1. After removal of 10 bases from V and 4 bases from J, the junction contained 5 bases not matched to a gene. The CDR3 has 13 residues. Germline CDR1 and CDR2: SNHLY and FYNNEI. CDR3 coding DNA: TGTGCCACCTCACAGGGGGCGAATCAGCCCCAGCATTTT. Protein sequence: CATSQGANQPQHF.

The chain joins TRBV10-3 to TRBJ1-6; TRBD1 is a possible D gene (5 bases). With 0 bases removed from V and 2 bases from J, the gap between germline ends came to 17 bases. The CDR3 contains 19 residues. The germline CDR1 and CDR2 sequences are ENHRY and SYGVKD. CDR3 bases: TGTGCCATCAGTGAGTCCGGCCAGGGAGGGGCAGCCTATAATTCACCCCTCCACTTT. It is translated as CAISESGQGGAAYNSPLHF.

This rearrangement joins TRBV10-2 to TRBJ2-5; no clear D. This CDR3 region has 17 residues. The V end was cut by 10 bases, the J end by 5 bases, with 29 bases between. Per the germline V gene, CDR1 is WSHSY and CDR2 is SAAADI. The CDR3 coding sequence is TGCGCCACCGCCGATTACACCTTGGGCGGCCTCGGGGAGACCCAGTACTTC. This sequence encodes CATADYTLGGLGETQYF.

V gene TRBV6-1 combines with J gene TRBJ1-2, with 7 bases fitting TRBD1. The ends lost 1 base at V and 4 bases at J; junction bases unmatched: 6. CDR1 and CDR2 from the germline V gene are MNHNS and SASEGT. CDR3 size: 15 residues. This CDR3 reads CASSEDKGTVYGYTF. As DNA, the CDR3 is TGTGCCAGCAGTGAAGATAAAGGGACAGTCTATGGCTACACCTTC.

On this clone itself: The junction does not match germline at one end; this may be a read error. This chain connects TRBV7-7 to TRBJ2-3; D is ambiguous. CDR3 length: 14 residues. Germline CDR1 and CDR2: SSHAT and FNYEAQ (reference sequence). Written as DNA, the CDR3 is TGTGCTAGCAGCTCCGGACGGTCCACAGATACGCAGTATTTT. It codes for CASSSGRSTDTQYF.

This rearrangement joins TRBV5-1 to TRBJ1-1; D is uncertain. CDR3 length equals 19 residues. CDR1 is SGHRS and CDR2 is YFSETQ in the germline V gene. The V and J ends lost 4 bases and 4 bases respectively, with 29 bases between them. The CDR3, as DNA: TGCGCCAGCAGCCTACTTACGCCATCTTTAAGGGTCGGTAGCACTGAAGCTTTCTTT. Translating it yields CASSLLTPSLRVGSTEAFF.

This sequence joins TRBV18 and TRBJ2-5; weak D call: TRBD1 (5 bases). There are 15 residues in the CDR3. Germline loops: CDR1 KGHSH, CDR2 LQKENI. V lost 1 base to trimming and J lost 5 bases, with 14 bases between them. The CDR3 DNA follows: TGTGCCAGCTCACCACTGCAGGGCACCGCGGAGACCCAGTACTTC. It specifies CASSPLQGTAETQYF.

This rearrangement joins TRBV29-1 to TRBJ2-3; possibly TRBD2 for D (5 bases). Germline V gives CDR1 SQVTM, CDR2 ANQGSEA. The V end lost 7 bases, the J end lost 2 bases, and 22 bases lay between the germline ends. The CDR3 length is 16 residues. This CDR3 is CSAAARAISNTDTQYF. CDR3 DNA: TGCAGCGCCGCCGCGCGGGCCATCTCAAACACAGATACGCAGTATTTT.

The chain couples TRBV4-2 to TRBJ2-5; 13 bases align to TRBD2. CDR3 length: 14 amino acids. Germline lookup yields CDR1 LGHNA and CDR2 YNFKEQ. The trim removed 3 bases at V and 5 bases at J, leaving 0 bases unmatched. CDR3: CASSQGLAGETQYF. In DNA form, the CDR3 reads TGTGCCAGCAGCCAGGGACTAGCGGGGGAGACCCAGTACTTC.

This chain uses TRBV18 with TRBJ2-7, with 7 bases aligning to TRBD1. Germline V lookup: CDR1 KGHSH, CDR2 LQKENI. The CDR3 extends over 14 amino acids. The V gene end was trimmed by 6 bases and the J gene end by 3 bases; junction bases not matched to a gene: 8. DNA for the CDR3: TGTGCCAGCTCCCTGGGACAGACCTACTACGAGCAGTACTTC. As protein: CASSLGQTYYEQYF. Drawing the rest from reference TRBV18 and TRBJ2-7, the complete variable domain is NAGVMQNPRHLVRRRGQEARLRCSPMKGHSHVYWYRQLPEEGLKFMVYLQKENIIDESGMPKERFSAEFPKEGPSILRIQQVVRGDSAAYFCASSLGQTYYEQYFGPGTRLTVT.

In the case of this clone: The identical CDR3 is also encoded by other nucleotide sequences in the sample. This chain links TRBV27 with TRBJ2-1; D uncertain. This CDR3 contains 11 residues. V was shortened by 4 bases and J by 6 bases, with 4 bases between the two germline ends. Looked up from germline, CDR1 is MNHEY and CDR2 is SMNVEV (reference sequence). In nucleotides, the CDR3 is TGTGCCAGCAGTTCAACCAATGAGCAGTTCTTC. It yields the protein CASSSTNEQFF.

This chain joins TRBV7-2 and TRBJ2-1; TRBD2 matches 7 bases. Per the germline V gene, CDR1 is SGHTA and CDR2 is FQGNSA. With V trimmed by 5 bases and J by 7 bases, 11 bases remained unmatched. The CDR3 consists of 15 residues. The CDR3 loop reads CASSTPSGTRNEQFF. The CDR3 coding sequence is TGTGCCAGCAGCACCCCTAGCGGAACTAGAAATGAGCAGTTCTTC.